Reported below is one T cell receptor (beta chain). TCRdb's table, derived via immunoSEQ multiplex PCR, lists solely in-frame clones and lacks some. The data hold approximately 300,000 clones, with around 84% observed a single time. These data originate in a study of blood T cell repertoires in COVID-19. Overall study context: PBMCs, B-cell-depleted T cells, or T cells were the source of the cDNA or gDNA that made up the material.

The CDR3 is 13 residues long. Trimming left V 4 bases short and J 8 bases short, with 14 bases between. Participant age was about 18 to 89 years, and participants resided in fewer than 30 US areas. This clonotype originated in a woman in her thirties who had been exposed to COVID-19. Sample: PBMCs or T cells enriched from blood (not recorded which). This chain uses TRBV12-3 or TRBV12-4 with TRBJ1-1; possibly TRBD1 for D (6 bases). CDR3 DNA sequence: TGTGCCAGCAGTTACGACAGGCTAGCAGAAGCTTTCTTT. Protein sequence: CASSYDRLAEAFF.